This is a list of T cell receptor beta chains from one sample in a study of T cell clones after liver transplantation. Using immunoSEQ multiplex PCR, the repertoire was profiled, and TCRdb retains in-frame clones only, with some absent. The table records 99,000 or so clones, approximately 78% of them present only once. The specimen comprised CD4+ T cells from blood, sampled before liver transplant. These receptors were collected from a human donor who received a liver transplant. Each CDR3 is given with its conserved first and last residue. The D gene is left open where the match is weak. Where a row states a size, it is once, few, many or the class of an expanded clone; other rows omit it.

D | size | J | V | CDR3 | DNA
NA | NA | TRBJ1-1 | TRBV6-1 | CASSDSFQAEAFF | TGTGCCAGCAGTGATTCTTTCCAGGCTGAAGCTTTCTTT
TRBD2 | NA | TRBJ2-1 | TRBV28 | CASRSGTSGTYEQFF | TGTGCCAGCAGGTCTGGGACTAGCGGGACATATGAGCAGTTCTTC
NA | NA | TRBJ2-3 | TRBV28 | CASTYDSATDTQYF | TGTGCCAGCACCTACGACTCCGCAACAGATACGCAGTATTTT
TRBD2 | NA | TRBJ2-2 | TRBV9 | CASSVAWTSGKFLDTGELFF | TGTGCCAGCAGCGTAGCTTGGACTAGCGGGAAATTTTTGGACACCGGGGAGCTGTTTTTT
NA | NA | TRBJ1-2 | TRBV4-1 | CASRTMGGDATNYGYTF | TGCGCCAGCAGAACAATGGGCGGGGACGCCACTAACTATGGCTACACCTTC
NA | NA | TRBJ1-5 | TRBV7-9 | CASSLGGGVRNQPQHF | TGTGCCAGCAGCTTAGGGGGCGGCGTGAGGAATCAGCCCCAGCATTTT
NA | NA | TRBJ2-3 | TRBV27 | CASSLSRQTSTDTQYF | TGTGCCAGCAGTTTATCTAGGCAGACTAGCACAGATACGCAGTATTTT
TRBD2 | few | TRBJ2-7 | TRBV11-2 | CASRRTSGLSYEQYF | TGTGCCAGCAGGAGGACTAGCGGGCTATCCTACGAGCAGTACTTC
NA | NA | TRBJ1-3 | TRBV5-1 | CASSRTGTTSGNTIYF | TGCGCCAGCAGCAGAACCGGGACAACCTCTGGAAACACCATATATTTT
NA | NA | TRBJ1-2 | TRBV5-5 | CASSFRQVASGYTF | TGTGCCAGCAGCTTTCGCCAGGTTGCTTCTGGCTACACCTTC
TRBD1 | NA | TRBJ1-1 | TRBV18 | CASSPLRQGASGTEAFF | TGTGCCAGCTCACCCCTAAGACAGGGAGCCTCTGGTACTGAAGCTTTCTTT
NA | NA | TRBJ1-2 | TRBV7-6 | CASSPTGTRTYGYTF | TGTGCCAGCAGCCCAACAGGGACACGGACCTATGGCTACACCTTC
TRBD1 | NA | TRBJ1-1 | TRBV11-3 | CASSSGGQGGTEAFF | TGTGCCAGCAGCTCAGGGGGGCAGGGTGGAACTGAAGCTTTCTTT
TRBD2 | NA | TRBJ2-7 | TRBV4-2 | CASSTIAGGGLEQYF | TGTGCCAGCAGCACCATAGCGGGAGGCGGGCTCGAGCAGTACTTC
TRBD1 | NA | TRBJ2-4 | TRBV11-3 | CASSLGQAKNIQYF | TGTGCCAGCAGCCTGGGACAGGCCAAAAACATTCAGTACTTC
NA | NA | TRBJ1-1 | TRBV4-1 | CASSQATMGGLNTEAFF | TGCGCCAGCAGCCAAGCCACAATGGGGGGTTTGAACACTGAAGCTTTCTTT
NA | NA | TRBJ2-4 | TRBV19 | CASSISTAKFQYF | TGTGCCAGTAGTATTTCCACCGCGAAGTTTCAGTACTTC
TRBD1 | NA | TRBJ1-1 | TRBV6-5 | CASSLSGGNTEAFF | TGTGCCAGCAGTCTTTCAGGGGGGAACACTGAAGCTTTCTTT
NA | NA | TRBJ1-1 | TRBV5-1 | CASHLNPGTANTEAFF | TGCGCCAGCCATTTAAACCCCGGGACGGCGAACACTGAAGCTTTCTTT
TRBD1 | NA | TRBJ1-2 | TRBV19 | CATLRTGEFYGYTF | TGTGCCACCTTGAGGACAGGGGAGTTCTATGGCTACACCTTC
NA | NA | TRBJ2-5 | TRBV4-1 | CASSQDRDAAGLQETQYF | TGCGCCAGCAGCCAAGATCGGGATGCGGCAGGCCTACAAGAGACCCAGTACTTC
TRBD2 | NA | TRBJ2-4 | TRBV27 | CASSFSLAGLGAKNIQYF | TGTGCCAGCAGTTTTTCTCTAGCGGGGCTAGGAGCCAAAAACATTCAGTACTTC
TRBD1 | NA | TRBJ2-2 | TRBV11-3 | CASSLDRDHGELFF | TGTGCCAGCAGCTTGGACAGGGACCACGGGGAGCTGTTTTTT
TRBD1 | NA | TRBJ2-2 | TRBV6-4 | CASSETGASTGELFF | TGTGCCAGCAGTGAGACAGGGGCCAGCACCGGGGAGCTGTTTTTT
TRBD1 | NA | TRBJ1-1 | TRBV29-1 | CSVEDPQGISTEAFF | TGCAGCGTTGAAGACCCACAGGGGATTAGCACTGAAGCTTTCTTT
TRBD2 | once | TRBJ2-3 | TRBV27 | CASSRTRDTQYF | TGTGCCAGCAGTCGGACTAGGGATACGCAGTATTTT
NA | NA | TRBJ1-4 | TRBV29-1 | CSVGQLGAPEKLFF | TGCAGCGTCGGACAGCTTGGGGCACCTGAAAAACTGTTTTTT
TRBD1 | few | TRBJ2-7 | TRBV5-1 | CASSPPGQGSGEQYF | TGCGCCAGCTCCCCCCCGGGACAGGGATCGGGCGAGCAGTACTTC
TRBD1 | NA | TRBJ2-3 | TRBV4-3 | CASSQAGQGTDTQYF | TGCGCCAGCAGCCAAGCGGGACAGGGGACAGATACGCAGTATTTT
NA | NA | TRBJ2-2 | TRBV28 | CASGRPTVGSGELFF | TGTGCCAGCGGACGACCGACGGTGGGGAGCGGGGAGCTGTTTTTT
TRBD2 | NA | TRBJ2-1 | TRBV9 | CASSLRLAGGYEQFF | TGTGCCAGCAGCCTACGACTAGCGGGAGGATATGAGCAGTTCTTC
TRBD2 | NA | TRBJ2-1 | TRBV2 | CASSPGTSVEQFF | TGTGCCAGCAGCCCCGGGACTAGCGTTGAGCAGTTCTTC
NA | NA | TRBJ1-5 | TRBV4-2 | CASSQDGRAGQPQHF | TGTGCCAGCAGCCAAGACGGCAGGGCAGGACAGCCCCAGCATTTT
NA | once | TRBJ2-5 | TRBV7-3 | CASSLLGGTETQYF | TGTGCCAGCAGCTTATTGGGTGGGACAGAGACCCAGTACTTC
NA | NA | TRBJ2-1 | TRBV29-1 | CSAFATGVSVYNEQFF | TGCAGCGCTTTCGCTACGGGGGTATCTGTTTACAATGAGCAGTTCTTC
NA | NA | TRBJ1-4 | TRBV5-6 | CASSLGHSSNEKLFF | TGTGCCAGCAGCTTGGGGCACAGCTCTAATGAAAAACTGTTTTTT
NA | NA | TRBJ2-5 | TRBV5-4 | CASSLPGKEETQYF | TGTGCCAGCAGCTTGCCAGGGAAGGAGGAGACCCAGTACTTC
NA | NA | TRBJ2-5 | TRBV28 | CASRPGGAVQETQYF | TGTGCCAGCAGGCCGGGGGGCGCGGTACAAGAGACCCAGTACTTC
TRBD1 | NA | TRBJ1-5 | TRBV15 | CATSRGEQGAGDQPQHF | TGTGCCACCAGCAGAGGTGAACAGGGGGCAGGAGATCAGCCCCAGCATTTT